The clone carrying this TCR beta chain was recorded many times. Antigen unknown. This record comes from a study of blood T cells in healthy people across ages. Notes on the study in general: Using unsorted PBMCs precluded a conclusive naive versus antigen-experienced comparison. With age, beta diversity per million T cells declined roughly linearly, significantly by 40.

This CDR3 comprises 12 residues. Germline V gene lookup returns CDR1 MNHEY and CDR2 SVGEGT. Trimming pared 6 bases from V and 0 bases from J, leaving 4 bases between. A J-beta primer mix and a sample-barcoded 5' primer were used in a second PCR of about 7 to 12 cycles. TCRdb processed the 5' RACE reads anew with MiXCR; each CDR3 protein has one entry. The sample carries 1 million or so distinct CDR3 sequences, 35% to 50% recorded once. V gene TRBV6-2 or TRBV6-3 combines with J gene TRBJ2-3; D unclear. Sequenced: blood. This TCR was recovered from a woman aged 60 to 75 in good health. CDR3 residues: CASRGSTDTQYF. In DNA, the CDR3 is TGTGCCAGCAGGGGTAGCACAGATACGCAGTATTTT.